Listed below are T cell receptor beta chains from one sample, sequenced in a study of CD8+CD57+ T cells in acquired aplastic anemia. TCRdb re-called the reads through MiXCR, storing one row per CDR3 protein. The table includes about 170,000 distinct CDR3 sequences, just under 65% detected once. The sequencing sample was made of sorted CD4+, CD8+, or CD8+CD57+ T cells (not recorded which) from PBMCs. Receptors were obtained from a human donor in good health. Both conserved end residues are part of each CDR3. Fields, in order: V gene, clone size, D gene, J gene, CDR3 protein, CDR3 DNA. The D gene is left open where the match is weak. Part of the rows lack a size; the others show once, few, many or a class for expanded clones.

v_gene: TRBV15; abundance: .; d_gene: .; j_gene: TRBJ2-3; CDR3aa: CATSRQATDTQYF; CDR3nt: TGTGCCACCAGCAGACAGGCAACCGATACGCAGTATTTT
v_gene: TRBV7-3; abundance: once; d_gene: TRBD1; j_gene: TRBJ2-7; CDR3aa: CASSAGQGHEQYF; CDR3nt: TGTGCCAGCAGCGCGGGACAGGGTCACGAGCAGTACTTC
v_gene: TRBV20-1; abundance: once; d_gene: TRBD1; j_gene: TRBJ1-2; CDR3aa: CSYLQGASGGYTF; CDR3nt: TGCAGTTACTTACAGGGGGCTAGCGGTGGCTACACCTTC
v_gene: TRBV15; abundance: .; d_gene: .; j_gene: TRBJ2-5; CDR3aa: CATSRGRRETQYF; CDR3nt: TGTGCCACCAGCAGAGGACGGCGAGAGACCCAGTACTTC
v_gene: TRBV7-9; abundance: many; d_gene: TRBD1; j_gene: TRBJ1-2; CDR3aa: CASSFLDRGGGYTF; CDR3nt: TGTGCCAGCAGCTTCCTGGACAGGGGTGGAGGCTACACCTTC
v_gene: TRBV10-3; abundance: .; d_gene: TRBD1; j_gene: TRBJ2-3; CDR3aa: CAIRADRGTDTQYF; CDR3nt: TGTGCCATCAGGGCGGACAGGGGCACAGATACGCAGTATTTT
v_gene: TRBV20-1; abundance: .; d_gene: TRBD2; j_gene: TRBJ2-3; CDR3aa: CSTFPSGGLGTQYF; CDR3nt: TGCAGTACCTTTCCTAGCGGGGGACTTGGTACGCAGTATTTT
v_gene: TRBV10-3; abundance: .; d_gene: .; j_gene: TRBJ2-2; CDR3aa: CASSVGASNTGELFF; CDR3nt: TGTGCCAGCTCGGTCGGGGCCTCGAACACCGGGGAGCTGTTTTTT
v_gene: TRBV15; abundance: .; d_gene: .; j_gene: TRBJ2-7; CDR3aa: CATSSRQRTYEQYF; CDR3nt: TGTGCCACCAGCAGCAGACAGAGGACCTACGAGCAGTACTTC
v_gene: TRBV20-1; abundance: many; d_gene: TRBD2; j_gene: TRBJ2-1; CDR3aa: CSARDRSGLAGSSYNEQFF; CDR3nt: TGCAGTGCTAGGGACAGGAGTGGACTAGCGGGTAGCTCCTACAATGAGCAGTTCTTC
v_gene: TRBV7-2; abundance: .; d_gene: TRBD1; j_gene: TRBJ1-6; CDR3aa: CASSLGTGQVNSPLHF; CDR3nt: TGTGCCAGCAGCTTGGGGACCGGACAGGTGAATTCACCCCTCCACTTT
v_gene: TRBV25-1; abundance: .; d_gene: .; j_gene: TRBJ2-7; CDR3aa: CASSGEGTYEQYF; CDR3nt: TGTGCCAGCAGTGGAGAGGGCACCTACGAGCAGTACTTC
v_gene: TRBV7-2; abundance: few; d_gene: TRBD1; j_gene: TRBJ2-7; CDR3aa: CASSWRTGSREQYF; CDR3nt: TGTGCCAGCAGCTGGAGGACAGGGTCACGCGAGCAGTACTTC
v_gene: TRBV20-1; abundance: .; d_gene: .; j_gene: TRBJ2-5; CDR3aa: CSAREGPQETQYF; CDR3nt: TGCAGTGCTAGAGAGGGCCCCCAAGAGACCCAGTACTTC
v_gene: TRBV10-3; abundance: .; d_gene: TRBD1; j_gene: TRBJ2-7; CDR3aa: CAISEFGQGRGLEQYF; CDR3nt: TGTGCCATCAGTGAGTTTGGACAGGGTAGGGGCCTCGAGCAGTACTTC
v_gene: TRBV29-1; abundance: few; d_gene: .; j_gene: TRBJ1-3; CDR3aa: CSVAEREVGNTIYF; CDR3nt: TGCAGCGTTGCGGAAAGGGAGGTCGGAAACACCATATATTTT
v_gene: TRBV4-2; abundance: many; d_gene: TRBD2; j_gene: TRBJ2-6; CDR3aa: CASSRTSGSGANVLTF; CDR3nt: TGTGCCAGCAGCCGGACTAGCGGGAGTGGGGCCAACGTCCTGACTTTC
v_gene: TRBV20-1; abundance: .; d_gene: .; j_gene: TRBJ2-7; CDR3aa: CSAFSPQGRYEQYF; CDR3nt: TGCAGTGCATTCTCGCCCCAGGGACGCTACGAGCAGTACTTC
v_gene: TRBV15; abundance: .; d_gene: .; j_gene: TRBJ2-7; CDR3aa: CATSRDRSSYEQYF; CDR3nt: TGTGCCACCAGCAGAGATAGGAGCTCCTACGAGCAGTACTTC
v_gene: TRBV7-3; abundance: .; d_gene: .; j_gene: TRBJ2-3; CDR3aa: CASSLAADTTDTQYF; CDR3nt: TGTGCCAGCAGCTTGGCGGCGGATACCACAGATACGCAGTATTTT
v_gene: TRBV2; abundance: .; d_gene: .; j_gene: TRBJ1-1; CDR3aa: CASSEREFTEAFF; CDR3nt: TGTGCCAGCAGTGAACGGGAGTTCACTGAAGCTTTCTTT
v_gene: TRBV2; abundance: .; d_gene: .; j_gene: TRBJ2-5; CDR3aa: CASSEGSVQTQYF; CDR3nt: TGTGCCAGCAGTGAAGGGTCGGTCCAGACCCAGTACTTC
v_gene: TRBV2; abundance: few; d_gene: .; j_gene: TRBJ1-6; CDR3aa: CASKDSSSYNSPLHF; CDR3nt: TGTGCCAGCAAGGACAGTAGCTCCTATAATTCACCCCTCCACTTT
v_gene: TRBV10-1; abundance: .; d_gene: .; j_gene: TRBJ1-1; CDR3aa: CASSRDAFTEAFF; CDR3nt: TGCGCCAGCAGCCGGGACGCCTTCACTGAAGCTTTCTTT
v_gene: TRBV5-6; abundance: .; d_gene: .; j_gene: TRBJ1-2; CDR3aa: CASSLAGENYGYTF; CDR3nt: TGTGCCAGCAGCTTGGCAGGGGAGAACTATGGCTACACCTTC
v_gene: TRBV29-1; abundance: .; d_gene: .; j_gene: TRBJ2-5; CDR3aa: CSVDGGAGGMGTQYF; CDR3nt: TGCAGCGTTGATGGGGGTGCTGGCGGGATGGGGACCCAGTACTTC
v_gene: TRBV2; abundance: .; d_gene: .; j_gene: TRBJ2-1; CDR3aa: CAGPGQFNEQFF; CDR3nt: TGTGCCGGTCCCGGACAGTTCAATGAGCAGTTCTTC
v_gene: TRBV2; abundance: .; d_gene: .; j_gene: TRBJ2-7; CDR3aa: CASSAGPYEQYF; CDR3nt: TGTGCCAGCAGTGCAGGTCCCTACGAGCAGTACTTC
v_gene: TRBV19; abundance: once; d_gene: .; j_gene: TRBJ1-1; CDR3aa: CASSRGGSGNTEAFF; CDR3nt: TGTGCCAGTAGTAGGGGGGGCTCGGGGAACACTGAAGCTTTCTTT
v_gene: TRBV20-1; abundance: .; d_gene: .; j_gene: TRBJ2-3; CDR3aa: CSARDRSGYPSTDTQYF; CDR3nt: TGCAGTGCTAGAGATAGATCGGGTTACCCGAGCACAGATACGCAGTATTTT
v_gene: TRBV12-3/TRBV12-4; abundance: .; d_gene: .; j_gene: TRBJ1-2; CDR3aa: CASSLALGGVANYGYTF; CDR3nt: TGTGCCAGCAGTTTAGCCCTTGGAGGGGTAGCTAACTATGGCTACACCTTC
v_gene: TRBV7-2; abundance: once; d_gene: .; j_gene: TRBJ1-4; CDR3aa: CASSLLGTNEKLFF; CDR3nt: TGTGCCAGCAGCTTACTGGGCACGAATGAAAAACTGTTTTTT
v_gene: TRBV7-9; abundance: few; d_gene: .; j_gene: TRBJ1-6; CDR3aa: CASSPLLNSPLHF; CDR3nt: TGTGCCAGCAGCCCTCTCCTTAATTCACCCCTCCACTTT
v_gene: TRBV12-3/TRBV12-4; abundance: .; d_gene: TRBD1; j_gene: TRBJ1-5; CDR3aa: CASSRKGAGNQPQHF; CDR3nt: TGTGCCAGCAGTCGTAAGGGGGCGGGCAATCAGCCCCAGCATTTT
v_gene: TRBV7-9; abundance: .; d_gene: TRBD2; j_gene: TRBJ2-5; CDR3aa: CASSPSGAEETQYF; CDR3nt: TGTGCCAGCAGCCCGAGCGGGGCAGAAGAGACCCAGTACTTC
v_gene: TRBV6-5; abundance: many; d_gene: .; j_gene: TRBJ1-2; CDR3aa: CASSGDGYYGYTF; CDR3nt: TGTGCCAGCAGCGGGGATGGGTACTATGGCTACACCTTC
v_gene: TRBV5-1; abundance: many; d_gene: TRBD2; j_gene: TRBJ2-1; CDR3aa: CASSTGTSVLGQFF; CDR3nt: TGCGCCAGCAGCACCGGGACTAGCGTGTTGGGGCAGTTCTTC
v_gene: TRBV7-9; abundance: .; d_gene: .; j_gene: TRBJ1-6; CDR3aa: CASSSPRSAPLHF; CDR3nt: TGTGCCAGCAGCTCTCCTAGGTCGGCACCCCTCCACTTT
v_gene: TRBV10-3; abundance: .; d_gene: .; j_gene: TRBJ1-4; CDR3aa: CAISESVGQNEKLFF; CDR3nt: TGTGCCATCAGTGAGTCAGTAGGTCAGAATGAAAAACTGTTTTTT
v_gene: TRBV2; abundance: .; d_gene: .; j_gene: TRBJ1-1; CDR3aa: CASSGVGAFF; CDR3nt: TGTGCCAGCAGTGGGGTGGGGGCTTTCTTT
v_gene: TRBV24-1; abundance: .; d_gene: .; j_gene: TRBJ2-3; CDR3aa: CATSDPGTLTDTQYF; CDR3nt: TGTGCCACCAGTGACCCTGGGACTCTTACAGATACGCAGTATTTT
v_gene: TRBV5-4; abundance: .; d_gene: .; j_gene: TRBJ1-1; CDR3aa: CASSWGRTEAFF; CDR3nt: TGTGCCAGCAGCTGGGGTCGTACTGAAGCTTTCTTT
v_gene: TRBV2; abundance: .; d_gene: TRBD2; j_gene: TRBJ2-7; CDR3aa: CASSALAGAEQYF; CDR3nt: TGTGCCAGCAGTGCACTAGCGGGAGCCGAGCAGTACTTC
v_gene: TRBV20-1; abundance: .; d_gene: .; j_gene: TRBJ2-5; CDR3aa: CSALRPRYQETQYF; CDR3nt: TGCAGTGCGCTCCGGCCCAGGTACCAAGAGACCCAGTACTTC
v_gene: TRBV28; abundance: many; d_gene: .; j_gene: TRBJ2-7; CDR3aa: CASSRGTPYEQYF; CDR3nt: TGTGCCAGCAGTCGGGGGACCCCCTACGAGCAGTACTTC
v_gene: TRBV6-6; abundance: many; d_gene: .; j_gene: TRBJ1-3; CDR3aa: CASSLRSSGNTIYF; CDR3nt: TGTGCCAGCAGCCTTCGTAGCTCTGGAAACACCATATATTTT